Shown below are 27 T cell receptor beta chains from a single sample sequenced in a study of blood T cell repertoires in COVID-19. TCRdb keeps only in-frame clones here, not all; method: immunoSEQ multiplex PCR. The repertoire consists of about 300,000 clones, with around 90% occurring once and the leading ten covering 1.5% to 2%. Sequences were obtained from PBMCs or T cells enriched from blood (not recorded which). The receptor set was obtained from a middle-aged woman who had recovered from COVID-19.

This clone has just a few counts. The chain joins TRBV7-8 to TRBJ1-1; the D is unclear. CDR3 length: 15 residues. V was shortened by 4 bases and J by 1 base, with 13 bases between the two germline ends. Germline V gene sequence: CDR1 SGHVS, CDR2 FQNEAQ. CDR3 sequence reads: CASSSSRTTNTEAFF. CDR3 DNA: TGTGCCAGCAGCTCGAGCCGAACTACGAACACTGAAGCTTTCTTT.

The J gene is TRBJ2-1, the V gene TRBV13; D is perhaps TRBD1 (5 bases). The CDR3 covers 15 residues. The germline gives CDR1 PRHDT, CDR2 FYEKMQ (reference sequence). V lost 5 bases to trimming and J lost 5 bases, with 16 bases between them. CDR3: CASSPGPSRHNEQFF. CDR3 coding DNA: TGTGCCAGCAGCCCAGGGCCCTCCCGCCACAATGAGCAGTTCTTC. The full variable domain, in which reference TRBV13 and TRBJ2-1 provide the parts outside the CDR3, is AAGVIQSPRHLIKEKRETATLKCYPIPRHDTVYWYQQGPGQDPQFLISFYEKMQSDKGSIPDRFSAQQFSDYHSELNMSSLELGDSALYFCASSPGPSRHNEQFFGPGTRLTVL.

This clone was observed a handful of times. The chain recombines TRBV18 with TRBJ1-3; D is perhaps TRBD1 (6 bases). CDR1 is KGHSH and CDR2 is LQKENI in the germline V gene. This CDR3 is 14 amino acids long. Trimming removed 6 bases at V and 7 bases at J, with 16 bases between. CDR3 in DNA: TGTGCCAGCTCCGTGACCGGACAGATCAACACCATATATTTT. Amino acids: CASSVTGQINTIYF.

This clone was counted a single time. The chain employs TRBV27 and TRBJ1-6, with D possibly being TRBD1 (6 bases). Germline lookup yields CDR1 MNHEY and CDR2 SMNVEV (reference sequence). The CDR3 contains 16 residues. The germline V and J ends were trimmed by 3 bases and 6 bases, with 15 bases remaining between them. CDR3 DNA: TGTGCCAGCAGTTTTTCAGTGCAGGGGAGTAATTCACCCCTCCACTTT. Amino acids: CASSFSVQGSNSPLHF.

The chain carries TRBV4-3 and TRBJ1-6; no clear D. CDR1 is LGHNA, CDR2 YSLEER, per germline. This CDR3 region has 14 residues. The V end was cut by 0 bases, the J end by 10 bases, with 10 bases between. The CDR3 region has the DNA TGCGCCAGCAGCCAAGAGAGGAGTGGCTCACCCCTCCACTTT. Amino acids: CASSQERSGSPLHF.

The chain uses TRBV29-1 and TRBJ1-2; possible D gene TRBD1, 5 bases. Germline CDR1 reads SQVTM; CDR2 reads ANQGSEA. V was pared by 6 bases and J by 4 bases, with 9 bases between. This CDR3 is 11 amino acids long. CDR3 in amino acids: CSVGGVYGYTF. The CDR3 DNA reads as TGCAGCGTGGGGGGGGTCTATGGCTACACCTTC. Together with reference TRBV29-1 and TRBJ1-2, the CDR3 gives the full variable domain: SAVISQKPSRDICQRGTSLTIQCQVDSQVTMMFWYRQQPGQSLTLIATANQGSEATYESGFVIDKFPISRPNLTFSTLTVSNMSPEDSSIYLCSVGGVYGYTFGSGTRLTVV.

The chain recombines TRBV4-1 with TRBJ1-2; TRBD1 aligns across 8 bases. Trimming cost V 4 bases and J 2 bases; bases outside gene matches: 6. From germline, CDR1 is MGHRA and CDR2 YSYEKL. CDR3 length: 15 residues. Written as DNA, the CDR3 is TGCGCCAGCAGCCCCGGACAGGGAGGGAACTATGGCTACACCTTC. As protein: CASSPGQGGNYGYTF.

The V call is TRBV4-1, the J call TRBJ2-1; D remains unclear. Germline V gene data show CDR1 as MGHRA and CDR2 as YSYEKL. This CDR3 is built from 15 residues. Deletions cut 0 bases from V and 2 bases from J, with 8 bases between. CDR3 region: CASSQDPVPYNEQFF. The DNA for the CDR3 is TGCGCCAGCAGCCAAGACCCAGTCCCCTACAATGAGCAGTTCTTC.

The chain joins TRBV11-2 to TRBJ1-1; TRBD1 is a possible D gene (5 bases). Germline CDR1 SGHAT, CDR2 FQNNGV. Trimming pared 8 bases from V and 6 bases from J, leaving 19 bases between. The CDR3 has 14 residues. The CDR3 sequence is CASRSQGMGSEAFF. The CDR3 nucleotides read TGTGCCAGCCGAAGCCAGGGAATGGGGTCTGAAGCTTTCTTT.

The V and J genes are TRBV24-1 and TRBJ1-1, with D possibly being TRBD1 (5 bases). The CDR3 covers 16 residues. Trimming left V 1 base short and J 1 base short, with 12 bases between. CDR1 and CDR2 from the germline V gene are KGHDR and SFDVKD. The CDR3 loop is CATSDFQGTKNTEAFF. In nucleotides, the CDR3 is TGTGCCACCAGTGATTTTCAGGGTACCAAGAACACTGAAGCTTTCTTT.

The V gene is TRBV18, the J gene TRBJ2-6; no clear D gene. The V end lost 3 bases, the J end lost 2 bases, and 5 bases lay between the germline ends. Germline V gene data show CDR1 as KGHSH and CDR2 as LQKENI. This CDR3 has 14 amino acids. This CDR3 is CASSPGAGANVLTF. CDR3 bases: TGTGCCAGCTCACCGGGCGCTGGGGCCAACGTCCTGACTTTC.

This clone was picked up one time. The chain joins TRBV25-1 to TRBJ2-5; D perhaps matches TRBD1 (6 bases). V dropped 0 bases and J dropped 6 bases, with 17 bases sitting between them. There are 16 residues in the CDR3. Germline CDR1 and CDR2: MGHDK and SYGVNS. CDR3 DNA: TGTGCCAGCAGTGAATATGGGGCAGGGGTTGTGAAGACCCAGTACTTC. This gives the protein CASSEYGAGVVKTQYF.

This chain connects TRBV5-4 to TRBJ1-3, with 9 bases lining up with TRBD1. The CDR3 runs to 14 residues. V shed 2 bases, J shed 4 bases, and the junction held 1 base outside the gene matches. The germline V gene has CDR1 SGHNT and CDR2 YYREEE (reference sequence). In DNA, the CDR3 is TGTGCCAGCAGCTTAGGACAGGGGGGAAACACCATATATTTT. Translating it yields CASSLGQGGNTIYF. The whole variable domain, remainder taken from reference TRBV5-4 and TRBJ1-3, is ETGVTQSPTHLIKTRGQQVTLRCSSQSGHNTVSWYQQALGQGPQFIFQYYREEENGRGNFPPRFSGLQFPNYSSELNVNALELDDSALYLCASSLGQGGNTIYFGEGSWLTVV.

The rearrangement links TRBV4-1 to TRBJ1-5, with D perhaps TRBD1 (5 bases). V was clipped by 4 bases and J by 4 bases, with 17 bases between them. The CDR3 length is 16 residues. CDR1 and CDR2 from the germline V gene are MGHRA and YSYEKL. The CDR3 loop is CASSRGRAQGNQPQHF. CDR3 DNA: TGCGCCAGCAGCCGGGGCCGGGCCCAGGGAAATCAGCCCCAGCATTTT.

The chain uses TRBV6-5 and TRBJ1-2; a possible D gene is TRBD1 (5 bases). Germline V gives CDR1 MNHEY, CDR2 SVGAGI. Trimming cost V 5 bases and J 6 bases, with 16 bases left between them. CDR3 size: 14 residues. CDR3 region: CASSSQGGADGYTF. The DNA of the CDR3 is TGTGCCAGCAGTAGCCAGGGCGGGGCGGATGGCTACACCTTC.

With respect to this clone: Distinct nucleotide sequences in the sample also encode this CDR3. The CDR3 sequence is CASSPPEGWTEAFF. CDR3 nucleotides: TGTGCCAGCTCACCACCCGAGGGTTGGACTGAAGCTTTCTTT. The rearrangement uses TRBV18 and TRBJ1-1; D gene unclear. In germline, CDR1 is KGHSH, CDR2 LQKENI. V shed 0 bases and J shed 5 bases, with 10 bases lying between them. The CDR3 loop spans 14 amino acids.

The chain recombines TRBV7-8 with TRBJ2-7, with a possible D match to TRBD1 (6 bases). The CDR3 has 15 amino acids. From germline, CDR1 is SGHVS and CDR2 FQNEAQ. Trimming removed 1 base at V and 0 bases at J, with 10 bases between. CDR3 protein: CASSLETGSSYEQYF. The CDR3 nucleotides are TGTGCCAGCAGCTTAGAGACAGGCAGCTCCTACGAGCAGTACTTC.

CDR3 nucleotides: TGCGCCAGCAGCCAGGGGACTAGCGGGAGCGAACTGGGTACCCAGTACTTC. Residues: CASSQGTSGSELGTQYF. The chain couples TRBV4-3 to TRBJ2-5, with 14 bases identical to TRBD2. The trim removed 3 bases at V and 8 bases at J, leaving 11 bases unmatched. The CDR3 consists of 17 residues. The germline V gene has CDR1 LGHNA and CDR2 YSLEER.

The rearrangement joins TRBV19 to TRBJ2-1; 7 nucleotides agree with TRBD2. This CDR3 comprises 16 residues. Germline V gives CDR1 LNHDA, CDR2 SQIVND (reference sequence). The V and J ends lost 8 bases and 1 base, in that order; junction bases with no gene match: 11. CDR3 residues: CASATWAGESYNEQFF. CDR3 nucleotides: TGTGCCAGTGCTACTTGGGCGGGGGAATCCTACAATGAGCAGTTCTTC.

The CDR3 nucleotides read TGTGCCAGCAGCCCCGATGTAGGGAGAGAGACCCAGTACTTC. It encodes CASSPDVGRETQYF. The rearrangement links TRBV5-4 to TRBJ2-5, with D perhaps matching TRBD2 (5 bases). The ends were cut back, 4 bases at V and 4 bases at J, with 14 bases in the middle. CDR3 length equals 14 residues. Looked up from germline, CDR1 is SGHNT and CDR2 is YYREEE (reference sequence).

The J gene is TRBJ1-6, the V gene TRBV11-3, with TRBD1 as a possible D gene (6 bases). The CDR3 contains 16 residues. V was shortened by 5 bases and J by 3 bases, with 14 bases between the two germline ends. Germline-derived CDR1 and CDR2 are SGHNT and YENEEA. CDR3: CASSPLTGNYNSPLHF. The CDR3 DNA follows: TGTGCCAGCAGCCCCCTCACAGGGAACTATAATTCACCCCTCCACTTT.

This chain uses TRBV2 with TRBJ2-4; tentative D call: TRBD1 (6 bases). Trimming removed 6 bases from V and 5 bases from J, with 8 bases in between. Germline assignment: CDR1 SNHLY and CDR2 FYNNEI. The CDR3 runs 12 residues. CDR3 nucleotide sequence: TGTGCCAGCAGCAGGACAGAAAACATTCAGTACTTC. Its translation: CASSRTENIQYF.

In regard to this clone: Other nucleotide sequences in the sample specify the same CDR3. The V and J genes are TRBV18 and TRBJ1-1; D is unclear. Germline lookup yields CDR1 KGHSH and CDR2 LQKENI. The V and J ends lost 1 base and 4 bases respectively, with 7 bases between them. The CDR3 length is 13 residues. The CDR3 is CASSPQGGTEAFF. The CDR3 DNA reads TGTGCCAGCTCACCACAGGGAGGCACTGAAGCTTTCTTT.

CDR3 amino acids: CASSLGPAGAYNEQFF. The CDR3, as DNA: TGCGCCAGCAGCTTGGGTCCAGCGGGGGCCTACAATGAGCAGTTCTTC. The genes are TRBV5-1 and TRBJ2-1, with TRBD2 identical over 8 bases. Germline values: CDR1 SGHRS, CDR2 YFSETQ. This CDR3 is 16 amino acids long. Trimming at V came to 0 bases and at J to 2 bases, leaving 4 bases not matched to a gene.

V gene TRBV5-5 combines with J gene TRBJ2-2; D call uncertain. The V gene lost 1 base and the J gene lost 0 bases, with 7 bases spanning the gap. Germline CDR1 reads SGHKS; CDR2 reads YYEKEE (reference sequence). The CDR3 consists of 15 residues. The CDR3 region has the DNA TGTGCCAGCAGCTTGCAAATCACGAACACCGGGGAGCTGTTTTTT. Translating gives CASSLQITNTGELFF.

The chain joins TRBV7-8 to TRBJ1-3; TRBD1 matches at 8 bases. The CDR3 totals 16 residues. Germline V CDR1 and CDR2: SGHVS, FQNEAQ. J gave up 0 bases and V 3 bases, and 4 bases lay outside the gene matches. The CDR3, as DNA: TGTGCCAGCAGCTTGGGACAGGCGACCTCTGGAAACACCATATATTTT. Its protein product is CASSLGQATSGNTIYF. Complete variable domain (other parts from reference TRBV7-8 and TRBJ1-3): GAGVSQSPRYKVAKRGQDVALRCDPISGHVSLFWYQQALGQGPEFLTYFQNEAQLDKSGLPSDRFFAERPEGSVSTLKIQRTQQEDSAVYLCASSLGQATSGNTIYFGEGSWLTVV.

Only one count was recorded for this clone. The chain recombines TRBV27 with TRBJ2-7; tentatively, D is TRBD1 (5 bases). From germline, CDR1 is MNHEY and CDR2 SMNVEV (reference sequence). The CDR3 has 14 amino acids. V was trimmed by 3 bases and J by 3 bases, leaving 12 bases between them. CDR3 DNA sequence: TGTGCCAGCAGTTTTCGGGCGGACAACTACGAGCAGTACTTC. It encodes CASSFRADNYEQYF.